This T cell receptor (beta chain) was recorded in a study of blood T cells in healthy people across ages. Germline CDR1 is DFQATT and CDR2 is SNEGSKA (reference sequence). Trimming stripped 6 bases from V and 4 bases from J, with 13 bases between. The CDR3 sequence is 13 residues long. Combining a sample-barcoded 5' primer with a J-beta primer mix, a second PCR ran for 7 to 11 cycles. Every cDNA molecule bore a tag from a template-switch adaptor containing 12 random nucleotides. At least 2.5 million CDR3-containing paired-end reads were obtained per sample. TCRdb used MiXCR to reprocess the 5' RACE reads, holding one entry per CDR3 protein. Among 700,000 or so distinct CDR3 sequences listed, roughly two fifths were seen once.

This receptor was identified in an older man in good health. The sequencing input was blood. V gene TRBV20-1 combines with J gene TRBJ1-5, with D possibly being TRBD1 (5 bases). Here the CDR3 reads CSAAQGSNQPQHF. The CDR3, as DNA: TGCAGTGCGGCGCAGGGCAGTAATCAGCCCCAGCATTTT.